The 28 T cell receptor beta chains below all came from one sample that was sequenced in a study of graft-versus-host responses after intestinal transplantation. Method: immunoSEQ multiplex PCR; TCRdb's copy keeps in-frame clones and lacks some. The table shows tens of thousands of clones, with about 93% occurring only once. Antigens of these TCRs are unknown. The specimen comprised unstimulated CD8+ T cells sorted from spleen or lymph node cells, sampled before intestinal transplant. These receptors were taken from a human donor who received an intestinal transplant.

This sequence joins TRBV7-8 and TRBJ2-7; 9 bases fit TRBD1. Per germline, CDR1 SGHVS and CDR2 FQNEAQ. J was trimmed by 1 base and V by 1 base; bases with no gene match: 5. The CDR3 sequence is 16 residues long. CDR3 residues: CASSLEGQGLSYEQYF. The CDR3 nucleotides read TGTGCCAGCAGCTTAGAGGGACAGGGATTATCCTACGAGCAGTACTTC.

J is TRBJ1-2 and V is TRBV7-9, with a tentative D call TRBD1 (5 bases). Germline CDR1 is SEHNR and CDR2 is FQNEAQ (reference sequence). The CDR3 runs to 15 residues. Trimming removed 3 bases at V and 6 bases at J, with 17 bases between. CDR3 DNA sequence: TGTGCCAGCAGCTTGGGGTCAGGGCCCCCCGATGGCTACACCTTC. This translates into CASSLGSGPPDGYTF.

This chain joins TRBV27 and TRBJ2-7, with 7 bases aligning to TRBD1. The ends lost 0 bases at V and 6 bases at J; junction bases unmatched: 2. Germline CDR1 is MNHEY and CDR2 is SMNVEV (reference sequence). The CDR3 covers 13 residues. The CDR3 DNA is TGTGCCAGCAGTTTATCACAGGGGTTCGAGCAGTACTTC. It codes for CASSLSQGFEQYF.

The V gene is TRBV7-6, the J gene TRBJ2-5, with D perhaps TRBD2 (6 bases). The CDR3 is made up of 17 amino acids. Deletions cut 2 bases from V and 4 bases from J, with 20 bases between. Germline CDR1 is SGHVS and CDR2 is FNYEAQ. CDR3: CASSLPPAGTRGETQYF. The CDR3 DNA reads TGTGCCAGCAGCTTACCCCCCGCAGGGACGCGGGGAGAGACCCAGTACTTC.

This sequence joins TRBV6-1 and TRBJ1-5, with D perhaps matching TRBD1 (5 bases). Germline values: CDR1 MNHNS, CDR2 SASEGT. The CDR3 consists of 16 residues. Trimming stripped 2 bases from V and 6 bases from J, with 17 bases between. CDR3 sequence (DNA): TGTGCCAGCAGTGAATGGTTCAGGGAGGTTACTCAGCCCCAGCATTTT. It specifies CASSEWFREVTQPQHF.

The V call is TRBV9, the J call TRBJ1-1; D perhaps matches TRBD1 (6 bases). Germline CDR1 reads SGDLS; CDR2 reads YYNGEE. V was cut by 3 bases and J by 4 bases, with 10 bases left in between. The CDR3 loop spans 13 amino acids. The CDR3 sequence is CASSEGGGTEAFF. The CDR3 DNA sequence: TGTGCCAGCAGCGAAGGGGGGGGCACTGAAGCTTTCTTT. The complete variable domain, with remaining parts taken from reference TRBV9 and TRBJ1-1, reads DSGVTQTPKHLITATGQRVTLRCSPRSGDLSVYWYQQSLDQGLQFLIQYYNGEERAKGNILERFSAQQFPDLHSELNLSSLELGDSALYFCASSEGGGTEAFFGQGTRLTVV.

The V call is TRBV4-3, the J call TRBJ1-1; D is perhaps TRBD1 (5 bases). CDR1 is LGHNA, CDR2 YSLEER, per germline. V dropped 2 bases and J dropped 4 bases, with 26 bases sitting between them. CDR3 length equals 19 residues. CDR3 sequence: CASSQSLLKVGGGVTEAFF. The CDR3 DNA is TGCGCCAGCAGCCAATCCCTTCTAAAGGTTGGGGGAGGCGTCACTGAAGCTTTCTTT.

As regards this clone: The sample contains more than one DNA sequence encoding this CDR3. The chain is built from TRBV19 and TRBJ2-1; 11 bases fit TRBD2. V shed 1 base and J 7 bases; nucleotides not matched to a gene: 3. The CDR3 extends over 15 amino acids. From germline, CDR1 is LNHDA and CDR2 SQIVND (reference sequence). The CDR3 protein is CASSIGLAGGNEQFF. The CDR3 DNA is TGTGCCAGTAGTATAGGTCTAGCGGGGGGTAATGAGCAGTTCTTC.

The chain links TRBV5-6 to TRBJ2-7; 7 bases map to TRBD1. Germline V CDR1 and CDR2: SGHDT, YYEEEE. The CDR3 extends over 17 amino acids. The ends lost 4 bases at V and 7 bases at J; junction bases unmatched: 20. CDR3 protein: CASSPGIRGQGGREQYF. CDR3 DNA sequence: TGTGCCAGCAGCCCTGGAATAAGGGGGCAGGGTGGGAGAGAGCAGTACTTC.

V and J are TRBV19 and TRBJ2-2, with a tentative D call TRBD2 (6 bases). The CDR3 extends over 13 amino acids. V was trimmed by 6 bases and J by 1 base, leaving 6 bases between them. Germline CDR1 LNHDA, CDR2 SQIVND (reference sequence). In DNA form, the CDR3 reads TGTGCCAGTAGGCGGGGGAACACCGGGGAGCTGTTTTTT. This codes for CASRRGNTGELFF.

This chain joins TRBV4-3 and TRBJ2-7, with 9 nucleotides matching TRBD1. The V and J ends lost 0 bases and 2 bases, in that order; junction bases with no gene match: 5. Germline V gene sequence: CDR1 LGHNA, CDR2 YSLEER. The CDR3 consists of 16 residues. The CDR3 nucleotides read TGCGCCAGCAGCCAAGACGGACAGGGGACAACCTACGAGCAGTACTTC. Its protein is CASSQDGQGTTYEQYF.

The V and J genes are TRBV7-9 and TRBJ2-3, with D possibly matching TRBD1 (6 bases). With 4 bases removed from V and 0 bases from J, the gap between germline ends came to 11 bases. This CDR3 contains 15 residues. Germline CDR1 SEHNR, CDR2 FQNEAQ (reference sequence). The CDR3 is CASSSGTTSTDTQYF. The CDR3 DNA reads TGTGCCAGCAGCTCCGGGACAACTAGCACAGATACGCAGTATTTT.

The genes are TRBV7-6 and TRBJ1-2; 11 nucleotides line up with TRBD1. Per germline, CDR1 SGHVS and CDR2 FNYEAQ. The junction had 6 bases not matched to a gene; V was cut back by 2 bases and J by 7 bases. This CDR3 spans 15 amino acids. DNA of the CDR3: TGTGCCAGCAGCTTATACGGGACAGGGGGAGGTGGCTACACCTTC. Amino acids: CASSLYGTGGGGYTF.

This clone was counted a single time. V usage is TRBV5-8 and J usage is TRBJ1-2; no reliable D call. Trimming stripped 0 bases from V and 2 bases from J, with 14 bases between. This CDR3 contains 16 residues. The germline V gene encodes CDR1 SGHTS and CDR2 YDEGEE. The CDR3 sequence: CASSLDSRDWNYGYTF. CDR3 coding DNA: TGTGCCAGCAGCTTGGATTCGAGGGATTGGAACTATGGCTACACCTTC.

The V call is TRBV6-5, the J call TRBJ1-2; D not resolved. Looked up from germline, CDR1 is MNHEY and CDR2 is SVGAGI. This CDR3 contains 16 residues. Between the trimmed V and J ends, which lost 4 bases and 8 bases, there was a span of 23 bases. The CDR3 region has the DNA TGTGCCAGCAGTTTCTACGTCGAGCCAAACAGAGAAGGCTACACCTTC. Its protein product is CASSFYVEPNREGYTF.

V is TRBV21-1 and J is TRBJ2-7; TRBD1, the D gene given by the table, was not confirmed from the DNA. TRBV21-1 is a pseudogene segment. The CDR3 covers 14 residues. CDR3 coding DNA: TGTGCCAGCAGCAAAGTCAGGTTCACCTACGAGCAGTACTTC. This sequence encodes CASSKVRFTYEQYF.

As for this clone: A junction boundary mismatches the germline segment, possibly from a read error. V gene TRBV2 combines with J gene TRBJ2-1, with D perhaps TRBD1 (8 bases). Germline V gives CDR1 SNHLY, CDR2 FYNNEI. CDR3 length: 16 amino acids. CDR3 sequence (DNA): TGTGCCAGCACTGAAGGGAGGGGGACAGGTAAAAGTGAGCAGTTCTTC. This translates into CASTEGRGTGKSEQFF.

This rearrangement joins TRBV9 to TRBJ1-1; no clear D gene. The V gene's germline CDR1 is SGDLS and CDR2 YYNGEE. The CDR3 spans 10 residues. V lost 4 bases and J 8 bases, leaving 6 bases between the germline ends. The CDR3 nucleotides read TGTGCCAGCAGCCCGGGAGAAGCTTTCTTT. This translates into CASSPGEAFF.

The rearrangement links TRBV7-9 to TRBJ2-5; D is unresolved. The ends were cut back, 7 bases at V and 0 bases at J, with 6 bases in the middle. CDR3 length equals 12 residues. Germline loops: CDR1 SEHNR, CDR2 FQNEAQ (reference sequence). This chain's CDR3 is CASKTYQETQYF. CDR3 sequence (DNA): TGTGCCAGCAAGACTTACCAAGAGACCCAGTACTTC.

The chain is built from TRBV6-1 and TRBJ1-3; 9 bases line up with TRBD1. From germline, CDR1 is MNHNS and CDR2 SASEGT. Losses at the gene ends were 2 bases for V and 0 bases for J; bases not matched to a gene: 8. This CDR3 is built from 18 residues. The CDR3 DNA reads TGTGCCAGCAGTGAACGCACAGGGGGCCGACCCTCTGGAAACACCATATATTTT. Its translation: CASSERTGGRPSGNTIYF.

The V gene is TRBV11-2, the J gene TRBJ2-4, with D possibly matching TRBD1 (6 bases). Trimming took off 5 bases at V and 1 base at J, with 15 bases between the two ends. CDR1 is SGHAT, CDR2 FQNNGV, per germline. The CDR3 length is 16 residues. The CDR3 DNA is TGTGCCAGCAGCCCATGGGTCCAGGGGGCCAAAAACATTCAGTACTTC. This codes for CASSPWVQGAKNIQYF.

The rearrangement joins TRBV4-3 to TRBJ2-3, with 8 bases matching TRBD2. The germline V gene encodes CDR1 LGHNA and CDR2 YSLEER. This CDR3 is built from 19 residues. The J segment lost 6 bases and the V segment lost 2 bases, leaving 19 bases of the junction unmatched. DNA of the CDR3: TGCGCCAGCAGCCAACGGAACACCCTTTCTGCGGGGGGCGCGGATACGCAGTATTTT. Its translation: CASSQRNTLSAGGADTQYF.

This chain connects TRBV30 to TRBJ2-2, with TRBD1 matching over 7 bases. The CDR3 runs 15 residues. Losses at the gene ends were 3 bases for V and 3 bases for J; bases not matched to a gene: 7. CDR1 and CDR2 from the germline V gene are GTSNPN and SVGIG (reference sequence). This CDR3 reads CAWRETGIHTGELFF. The CDR3 DNA sequence: TGTGCCTGGAGGGAGACAGGGATCCACACCGGGGAGCTGTTTTTT. Together with reference TRBV30 and TRBJ2-2, the CDR3 gives the full variable domain: SQTIHQWPATLVQPVGSPLSLECTVEGTSNPNLYWYRQAAGRGLQLLFYSVGIGQISSEVPQNLSASRPQDRQFILSSKKLLLSDSGFYLCAWRETGIHTGELFFGEGSRLTVL.

The CDR3 DNA reads TGTGCCAGCAGTGTCGTCACAGATACGCAGTATTTT. Its protein product is CASSVVTDTQYF. The genes are TRBV25-1 and TRBJ2-3; D ambiguous. The CDR3 contains 12 residues. Trimming stripped 4 bases from V and 2 bases from J, with 4 bases between. Germline CDR1 is MGHDK and CDR2 is SYGVNS.

V is TRBV10-2 and J is TRBJ2-3; a weak D match, TRBD2 (6 bases). Germline values: CDR1 WSHSY, CDR2 SAAADI. The CDR3 totals 15 residues. V was pared by 4 bases and J by 1 base, with 12 bases between. The CDR3 DNA reads TGCGCCAGCAGTGGAGGGAGGTCTGGCACAGATACGCAGTATTTT. This sequence encodes CASSGGRSGTDTQYF.

In DNA form, the CDR3 reads TGTGCCAGCAGCGTAGGGGGACAGGGGACCAACACTGAAGCTTTCTTT. As protein: CASSVGGQGTNTEAFF. The rearrangement joins TRBV9 to TRBJ1-1, with 10 positions matching TRBD1. V lost 0 bases to trimming and J lost 2 bases; unmatched junction nucleotides: 4. CDR3 size: 16 residues. Germline V gene data show CDR1 as SGDLS and CDR2 as YYNGEE.

This clone appeared once. V gene TRBV5-8 combines with J gene TRBJ2-5; 7 nucleotides align to TRBD1. The CDR3 is 17 amino acids. J gave up 4 bases and V 4 bases, and 16 bases lay outside the gene matches. CDR1 and CDR2 (germline): SGHTS, YDEGEE. The CDR3 is CASSTLTGFRGGETQYF. In nucleotides, the CDR3 is TGTGCCAGCAGCACTTTGACAGGGTTTCGAGGTGGAGAGACCCAGTACTTC.

The CDR3 region has the DNA TGTGCCAGCAGCTTAGAGATGGCAGGGAAAAATGAGCAGTTCTTC. This gives the protein CASSLEMAGKNEQFF. This sequence joins TRBV7-9 and TRBJ2-1; possible D gene TRBD1, 5 bases. The CDR3 loop spans 15 amino acids. Trimming left V 1 base short and J 7 bases short, with 14 bases between. Germline V lookup: CDR1 SEHNR, CDR2 FQNEAQ (reference sequence).